This TCR beta chain was obtained from a study of T cell changes during pregnancy in multiple sclerosis. This CDR3 region has 21 residues. V dropped 4 bases and J dropped 0; count of bases not matched to a gene: 24. CDR1 and CDR2 from the germline V gene are SGHVS and FQNEAQ. Only in-frame clones appear in the TCRdb table, and some are missing; sequencing was by immunoSEQ multiplex PCR. The table lists roughly 45,000 clones, roughly 95% of them singletons. V usage is TRBV7-8 and J usage is TRBJ2-7; 7 positions match TRBD2. This TCR was sampled from a female donor with multiple sclerosis, enrolled in a pregnancy study. The sample was CD8+ T cells from peripheral blood mononuclear cells, taken after pregnancy. The CDR3 protein is CASSSRLAAIVEAGFSYEQYF. DNA of the CDR3: TGTGCCAGCAGCTCGCGGCTCGCGGCCATAGTCGAAGCGGGGTTCTCCTACGAGCAGTACTTC.